One and the same sample provided the 10 T cell receptor beta chains below, sequenced in a study of blood T cell repertoires in COVID-19. The protocol was immunoSEQ multiplex PCR, while the TCRdb copy is restricted to in-frame clones and leaves out a portion. The profile covers over 90,000 clones, with 84% appearing a single time and about 11% taken by the ten largest. The sample comprised peripheral blood. These receptors came from a human donor in a cohort sampled during active COVID-19.

The chain is built from TRBV10-1 and TRBJ1-4, with D hard to call. The germline gives CDR1 WNHNN, CDR2 SYGVQD (reference sequence). Trimming removed 5 bases at V and 0 bases at J, with 7 bases between. This CDR3 region has 14 residues. As DNA, the CDR3 is TGCGCCAGCAGTTCGGAGTCAACTAATGAAAAACTGTTTTTT. This translates into CASSSESTNEKLFF.

The chain joins TRBV9 to TRBJ2-5; 10 nucleotides agree with TRBD2. Germline assignment: CDR1 SGDLS and CDR2 YYNGEE. The CDR3 runs to 15 residues. With 3 bases clipped from V and 2 bases from J, the junction kept 4 bases outside the gene matches. CDR3 in DNA: TGTGCCAGCAGCGAAGCGGGGGGGCGGCAAGAGACCCAGTACTTC. It translates to CASSEAGGRQETQYF.

The chain recombines TRBV7-2 with TRBJ2-2; 10 bases map to TRBD2. V trimming: 3 bases; J trimming: 6 bases; junction bases outside the gene matches: 10. Per the germline V gene, CDR1 is SGHTA and CDR2 is FQGNSA. The CDR3 covers 17 residues. This CDR3 is CASSLSSGGRAPGELFF. The DNA of the CDR3 is TGTGCCAGCAGCTTGAGTAGCGGGGGGCGGGCCCCCGGGGAGCTGTTTTTT.

In this sample, this clone turned up once. The chain recombines TRBV12-3 or TRBV12-4 with TRBJ1-5, with TRBD1 as a possible D gene (6 bases). With 5 bases removed from V and 6 bases from J, the gap between germline ends came to 11 bases. The CDR3 extends over 13 amino acids. Here the CDR3 DNA reads TGTGCCAGCAGTCAGGGGTGGGGTCAGCCCCAGCATTTT. Protein: CASSQGWGQPQHF.

The genes are TRBV12-3 or TRBV12-4 and TRBJ1-1; 8 bases are a match to TRBD1. The CDR3 sequence is 13 residues long. The V gene end was trimmed by 6 bases and the J gene end by 7 bases; junction bases not matched to a gene: 7. The CDR3 DNA follows: TGTGCCAGCAGACCAACACAGGGGGGTGAAGCTTTCTTT. It yields the protein CASRPTQGGEAFF.

The chain recombines TRBV7-2 with TRBJ2-5; a weak D match, TRBD2 (6 bases). Trimming stripped 5 bases from V and 5 bases from J, with 15 bases between. The CDR3 is made up of 14 amino acids. Germline-derived CDR1 and CDR2 are SGHTA and FQGNSA. CDR3 sequence: CASSVRLGRETQYF. In DNA, the CDR3 is TGTGCCAGCAGCGTAAGACTGGGGAGGGAGACCCAGTACTTC.

The V gene is TRBV2, the J gene TRBJ2-2; TRBD2 matches at 10 bases. In germline, CDR1 is SNHLY, CDR2 FYNNEI. The CDR3 has 18 residues. J lost 0 bases, V lost 5 bases, and 9 bases had no gene match. CDR3 sequence reads: CASSLLAGAYANTGELFF. DNA of the CDR3: TGTGCCAGCAGTCTTCTAGCGGGGGCCTACGCGAACACCGGGGAGCTGTTTTTT.

This chain links TRBV5-1 with TRBJ2-7, with 7 bases lining up with TRBD2. The V and J ends lost 4 bases and 5 bases, in that order; junction bases with no gene match: 6. The CDR3 consists of 13 residues. CDR1 is SGHRS and CDR2 is YFSETQ in the germline V gene. The CDR3 loop reads CASSGGEFNEQYF. CDR3 nucleotides: TGCGCCAGCAGCGGGGGGGAGTTTAACGAGCAGTACTTC.

This rearrangement joins TRBV30 to TRBJ1-2; D might be TRBD1 (5 bases). Trimming stripped 3 bases from V and 8 bases from J, with 10 bases between. This CDR3 has 11 residues. CDR1 is GTSNPN and CDR2 is SVGIG in the germline V gene (reference sequence). The CDR3 is CAWRGARGYTF. The CDR3 DNA follows: TGTGCCTGGAGAGGGGCCAGGGGCTACACCTTC.

V and J are TRBV9 and TRBJ1-6, with D possibly TRBD1 on 5 matching bases. The length of the CDR3 is 16 residues. The V and J ends lost 3 bases and 0 bases respectively, with 10 bases between them. From germline, CDR1 is SGDLS and CDR2 YYNGEE. CDR3 nucleotide sequence: TGTGCCAGCAGCGCCCGGGGGAGCTCCTATAATTCACCCCTCCACTTT. Its protein product is CASSARGSSYNSPLHF.